These 21 T cell receptor beta chains originate from one sample sequenced in a study of PD-L1 blockade in urothelial cancer (dated 2017 in TCRdb). The library was produced with the immunoSEQ multiplex PCR assay. In its TCRdb copy, this immuneACCESS table keeps in-frame sequences only and misses some clones. Where compared with another copy, unresolved V genes explain less than half of these, and the others have no known cause. The sample records roughly 100,000 clones, approximately 82% of which are singletons. Clones ranked in the top ten supply under 8.5% of the sample. The sample's time point label, decoded: peripheral blood 6 weeks after treatment start. Sequenced here: PBMCs, sampled around atezolizumab (anti-PD-L1) treatment. The origin of the receptors is a man aged 70 or older with urothelial cancer.

The V call is TRBV28, the J call TRBJ2-1, with 13 bases lining up with TRBD2. Losses at the gene ends were 5 bases for V and 12 bases for J; bases not matched to a gene: 10. Germline-derived CDR1 and CDR2 are MDHEN and SYDVKM. The CDR3 is 15 residues long. CDR3 nucleotide sequence: TGTGCCAGCAGTATTGGACTAGCGGGGGTCCTGGTGCAGTTCTTC. Its translation: CASSIGLAGVLVQFF.

Only a few counts were recorded for this clone. The gene calls are TRBV19 and TRBJ2-7; 9 positions agree with TRBD2. This CDR3 comprises 15 residues. The ends lost 4 bases at V and 3 bases at J; junction bases unmatched: 7. Germline CDR1 and CDR2: LNHDA and SQIVND (reference sequence). The chain's CDR3 is CASSNAGGPGYEQYF. CDR3 nucleotides: TGTGCCAGTAGTAATGCGGGAGGGCCAGGCTACGAGCAGTACTTC.

The rearrangement uses TRBV29-1 and TRBJ1-2; TRBD1 agrees at 8 bases. This CDR3 is built from 12 residues. Germline V gives CDR1 SQVTM, CDR2 ANQGSEA. Losses at the gene ends were 3 bases for V and 8 bases for J; bases not matched to a gene: 5. CDR3 sequence reads: CSVEGQERGYTF. Here the CDR3 DNA reads TGCAGCGTTGAGGGACAGGAGAGGGGCTACACCTTC.

The chain joins TRBV2 to TRBJ1-1, with a weak D call TRBD1 (5 bases). The CDR3 is 14 residues long. V was shortened by 4 bases and J by 5 bases, with 14 bases between the two germline ends. Germline values: CDR1 SNHLY, CDR2 FYNNEI. CDR3 region: CASSVGEVRTEAFF. The CDR3 DNA follows: TGTGCCAGCAGTGTAGGGGAAGTGAGAACTGAAGCTTTCTTT.

This clone was observed a handful of times. The junction differs from germline at one of its ends, possibly a read error. The chain combines TRBV7-8 with TRBJ1-2; no firm D call. The CDR3 spans 12 residues. The V gene's germline CDR1 is SGHVS and CDR2 FQNEAQ. DNA of the CDR3: TGTGCCAGCAGCAGTCCTAATTATGGCTACACCTTC. Protein: CASSSPNYGYTF.

The chain employs TRBV27 and TRBJ2-1, with 12 bases aligning to TRBD2. After removal of 3 bases from V and 8 bases from J, the junction contained 11 bases not matched to a gene. Looked up from germline, CDR1 is MNHEY and CDR2 is SMNVEV (reference sequence). The CDR3 is made up of 17 amino acids. The CDR3 spells CASSFRLAGESGDEQFF. CDR3 nucleotide sequence: TGTGCCAGCAGTTTCAGACTAGCGGGAGAATCGGGCGATGAGCAGTTCTTC.

The rearrangement links TRBV2 to TRBJ2-3; 16 nucleotides match TRBD2. Looked up from germline, CDR1 is SNHLY and CDR2 is FYNNEI. V lost 5 bases, J lost 1 base, and 3 bases stayed unmatched. The CDR3 totals 17 residues. CDR3 DNA: TGTGCCAGCAGTCTGGGACTAGCGGGAGGGGGCACAGATACGCAGTATTTT. Translated: CASSLGLAGGGTDTQYF.

The rearrangement joins TRBV18 to TRBJ2-1; D remains unclear. Between the trimmed V and J ends, which lost 1 base and 3 bases, there was a span of 7 bases. Germline V CDR1 and CDR2: KGHSH, LQKENI. This CDR3 is built from 14 residues. This chain's CDR3 is CASSPHIDYNEQFF. In DNA form, the CDR3 reads TGTGCCAGCTCACCACACATCGACTACAATGAGCAGTTCTTC.

The table lists this clone with a few counts. The V call is TRBV10-3, the J call TRBJ2-7; 7 positions match TRBD2. This CDR3 spans 13 amino acids. From germline, CDR1 is ENHRY and CDR2 SYGVKD. Trimming at V came to 6 bases and at J to 6 bases, leaving 8 bases not matched to a gene. Written as DNA, the CDR3 is TGTGCCATCAGCCCCATAGGGAGGGGCGAGCAGTACTTC. Translating it yields CAISPIGRGEQYF.

V gene TRBV27 combines with J gene TRBJ1-2; D possibly corresponds to TRBD1 (6 bases). The CDR3 contains 14 residues. CDR1 and CDR2 from the germline V gene are MNHEY and SMNVEV (reference sequence). Deletions cut 7 bases from V and 8 bases from J, with 20 bases between. The CDR3: CASNLGGARGGYTF. As DNA, the CDR3 is TGTGCCAGCAACCTAGGGGGGGCAAGAGGAGGCTACACCTTC.

This clone showed up many times. The gene calls are TRBV11-3 and TRBJ2-1; D is perhaps TRBD1 (5 bases). The CDR3 has 12 residues. Germline CDR1 and CDR2: SGHNT and YENEEA. Trimming took 0 bases from V and 12 from J, leaving 9 bases between them. Here the CDR3 reads CASSLEGERQFF. DNA of the CDR3: TGTGCCAGCAGCTTAGAAGGGGAACGGCAGTTCTTC.

CDR3 coding DNA: TGTGCCAGCAGCGACCCCGGGAGGACAGCGGGGGGCTACACCTTC. Translation: CASSDPGRTAGGYTF. V and J are TRBV9 and TRBJ1-2, with a tentative D call TRBD1 (6 bases). V lost 3 bases, J lost 8 bases, and 20 bases lay in between. This CDR3 is 15 amino acids long. CDR1 SGDLS and CDR2 YYNGEE come from the germline V gene.

The CDR3 sequence is CASSVGTSGETQYF. The CDR3 bases are TGTGCCAGCAGCGTAGGGACTAGCGGGGAGACCCAGTACTTC. The V gene is TRBV9, the J gene TRBJ2-5, with 11 nucleotides matching TRBD2. V shed 0 bases, J shed 5 bases, and the junction held 0 bases outside the gene matches. Germline V lookup: CDR1 SGDLS, CDR2 YYNGEE. CDR3 length: 14 amino acids.

The rearrangement uses TRBV7-8 and TRBJ2-3, with TRBD2 identical over 7 bases. Unmatched junction bases numbered 3, after V lost 4 bases and J lost 5 bases. The V gene's germline CDR1 is SGHVS and CDR2 FQNEAQ. CDR3 size: 13 residues. CDR3 region: CASSSSGKDTQYF. In DNA form, the CDR3 reads TGTGCCAGCAGCTCTAGCGGCAAAGATACGCAGTATTTT.

V and J are TRBV25-1 and TRBJ2-5, with 8 bases identical to TRBD1. The V gene end was trimmed by 6 bases and the J gene end by 2 bases; junction bases not matched to a gene: 11. The CDR3 covers 16 residues. CDR1 and CDR2 (germline): MGHDK, SYGVNS. CDR3 nucleotide sequence: TGTGCCAGCAGCCCTTCCGGACAGGGATGGCAAGAGACCCAGTACTTC. Translation: CASSPSGQGWQETQYF.

The chain employs TRBV30 and TRBJ2-3; weak D call: TRBD1 (6 bases). Per germline, CDR1 GTSNPN and CDR2 SVGIG (reference sequence). The V end lost 0 bases, the J end lost 3 bases, and 10 bases lay between the germline ends. This CDR3 is 14 amino acids long. For the CDR3, the DNA is TGTGCCTGGAGTGTACAGGGCCAGACAGATACGCAGTATTTT. This codes for CAWSVQGQTDTQYF.

The rearrangement joins TRBV4-3 to TRBJ1-4; D uncertain. Germline-derived CDR1 and CDR2 are LGHNA and YSLEER. This CDR3 is built from 18 residues. V was pared by 1 base and J by 7 bases, with 22 bases between. CDR3 sequence (DNA): TGCGCCAGCAGCCAAGCTCCAACCGGGTCACTGGGAGGTGAAAAACTGTTTTTT. Protein: CASSQAPTGSLGGEKLFF.

The chain is built from TRBV6-5 and TRBJ2-3; TRBD2 matches 10 bases. J lost 5 bases, V lost 4 bases, and 6 bases had no gene match. The germline V gene encodes CDR1 MNHEY and CDR2 SVGAGI. The CDR3 has 15 amino acids. The DNA of the CDR3 is TGTGCCAGCAGTTTCCTAGCGGGAGCGGTAGATACGCAGTATTTT. Its translation: CASSFLAGAVDTQYF.

The chain combines TRBV9 with TRBJ1-1, with TRBD1 matching 7 bases. The germline V gene has CDR1 SGDLS and CDR2 YYNGEE. The CDR3 contains 14 residues. After removal of 4 bases from V and 5 bases from J, the junction contained 8 bases not matched to a gene. The chain's CDR3 is CASSIGQVGTEAFF. The CDR3 nucleotides read TGTGCCAGCAGCATCGGACAGGTCGGGACTGAAGCTTTCTTT.

The V gene is TRBV7-9, the J gene TRBJ1-1; 11 bases are a match to TRBD1. The CDR3 spans 14 residues. Per germline, CDR1 SEHNR and CDR2 FQNEAQ (reference sequence). Trimming took 5 bases from V and 6 from J; bases not matched to a gene: 5. CDR3 DNA: TGTGCCAGCAGCCAGGACAGGGGGCTATCTGAAGCTTTCTTT. Protein: CASSQDRGLSEAFF.

The genes are TRBV6-4 and TRBJ2-1; 9 nucleotides line up with TRBD2. The V gene's germline CDR1 is MRHNA and CDR2 SNTAGT. Germline trimming cut 4 bases from V and 5 bases from J; bases unmatched to any gene: 6. The CDR3 extends over 15 amino acids. CDR3 bases: TGTGCCAGCAGTGTAGCGGGAGAGGACAACAATGAGCAGTTCTTC. This encodes CASSVAGEDNNEQFF.